The 26 T cell receptor beta chains listed next were all sequenced from one sample in a study of cytomegalovirus exposure and HLA in healthy donors (dated by TCRdb to about 2017). The receptor library was made with the immunoSEQ multiplex PCR assay. A mixture of 60 forward primers for TCR Vbeta segments and 13 reverse primers for TCR Jbeta segments was used in the multiplex PCR. TCRdb re-hosts the immuneACCESS table, in-frame sequences only. Its copies lack some clones; in the studies checked, an unresolved V gene accounts for under half of them, and the cause for the rest is not known. Present in this sample are about 210,000 clones, nearly 80% of which were seen just once. Approximately 2% of the sample rests with the top ten. The sequenced material came from PBMCs. The receptors shown here come from a male donor in good health and CMV-seronegative.

This clone has just a few counts. Other DNA variants within this sample encode the same CDR3. The J gene is TRBJ2-3, the V gene TRBV29-1; D is ambiguous. CDR3 length equals 12 residues. The germline V gene encodes CDR1 SQVTM and CDR2 ANQGSEA. The V gene lost 6 bases and the J gene lost 1 base, with 8 bases spanning the gap. This CDR3 is CSVVVGTDTQYF. The CDR3 DNA sequence: TGCAGCGTGGTAGTGGGCACAGATACGCAGTATTTT.

CDR3 sequence (DNA): TGTGCCACCAGCAGAGACGACAGGGGGCCGCTTAGCAATCAGCCCCAGCATTTT. Residues: CATSRDDRGPLSNQPQHF. V is TRBV15 and J is TRBJ1-5, with TRBD1 matching over 10 bases. Germline loops: CDR1 LNHNV, CDR2 YYDKDF (reference sequence). With V trimmed by 0 bases and J by 0 bases, 5 bases remained unmatched. The CDR3 has 18 amino acids.

CDR3 nucleotides: TGTGCCAGCAGTTTATCGCAGCGTCTGCCTACATGGGAGCAGTTCTTC. As protein: CASSLSQRLPTWEQFF. The chain couples TRBV27 to TRBJ2-1; no definite D call. CDR1 and CDR2 (germline): MNHEY, SMNVEV (reference sequence). V lost 0 bases and J 10 bases, leaving 19 bases between the germline ends. The CDR3 covers 16 residues.

In this sample, this clone turned up a few times. The genes are TRBV18 and TRBJ1-3; D perhaps matches TRBD1 (5 bases). Between the trimmed V and J ends, which lost 7 bases and 0 bases, there was a span of 10 bases. The CDR3 loop spans 14 amino acids. Looked up from germline, CDR1 is KGHSH and CDR2 is LQKENI. CDR3 protein: CASWAGISGNTIYF. The CDR3 DNA reads as TGTGCCAGCTGGGCAGGGATCTCTGGAAACACCATATATTTT. Variable domain in full (rest from reference TRBV18 and TRBJ1-3): NAGVMQNPRHLVRRRGQEARLRCSPMKGHSHVYWYRQLPEEGLKFMVYLQKENIIDESGMPKERFSAEFPKEGPSILRIQQVVRGDSAAYFCASWAGISGNTIYFGEGSWLTVV.

The J gene is TRBJ2-5, the V gene TRBV28; 7 bases map to TRBD1. The CDR3 is 14 amino acids. CDR1 is MDHEN and CDR2 is SYDVKM in the germline V gene. V was clipped by 7 bases and J by 4 bases; unmatched bases: 9. CDR3 DNA sequence: TGTGCCAGCAACCTCAGGGGGTTGCGAGAGACCCAGTACTTC. It translates to CASNLRGLRETQYF.

This clone was recorded a few times. This chain connects TRBV29-1 to TRBJ1-1; the D gene is possibly TRBD1 (6 bases). V was shortened by 5 bases and J by 0 bases, with 10 bases between the two germline ends. The CDR3 length is 13 residues. The germline gives CDR1 SQVTM, CDR2 ANQGSEA. The CDR3 DNA follows: TGCAGCGTTCACAAGGGGGTGAACACTGAAGCTTTCTTT. Its protein is CSVHKGVNTEAFF.

The chain links TRBV7-9 to TRBJ2-1; the match to TRBD2 covers 11 bases. This CDR3 has 17 amino acids. Germline V gene data show CDR1 as SEHNR and CDR2 as FQNEAQ (reference sequence). The V and J ends lost 7 bases and 7 bases, in that order; junction bases with no gene match: 15. In DNA form, the CDR3 reads TGTGCCAGCACCCTGAGCGTCGTAGCGGGGGGGCGGAATGAGCAGTTCTTC. Translated, it gives CASTLSVVAGGRNEQFF.

The rearrangement uses TRBV10-3 and TRBJ1-2, with 11 bases aligning to TRBD1. The CDR3 contains 13 residues. In germline, CDR1 is ENHRY, CDR2 SYGVKD. With 6 bases clipped from V and 7 bases from J, the junction kept 4 bases outside the gene matches. In DNA form, the CDR3 reads TGTGCCATCAGCGCCGGGACAGGGGGTGGCTACACCTTC. Protein sequence: CAISAGTGGGYTF.

The rearrangement links TRBV7-9 to TRBJ2-3; D unresolved. Trimming cost V 7 bases and J 5 bases, with 13 bases left between them. Germline CDR1 SEHNR, CDR2 FQNEAQ (reference sequence). This CDR3 region has 13 residues. CDR3 DNA sequence: TGTGCCAGCACCAAGGTGGAGAGAGATACGCAGTATTTT. Residues: CASTKVERDTQYF.

J is TRBJ2-5 and V is TRBV7-2; 11 nucleotides agree with TRBD2. Trimming took 2 bases from V and 5 from J; bases not matched to a gene: 7. The CDR3 is 16 residues long. Germline V gene sequence: CDR1 SGHTA, CDR2 FQGNSA. The CDR3 DNA reads TGTGCCAGCAGCTTAACGGTAGCGGGGGGGCCGGAGACCCAGTACTTC. Translating it yields CASSLTVAGGPETQYF.

This chain connects TRBV18 to TRBJ2-2, with D uncertain. The V end was cut by 5 bases, the J end by 4 bases, with 11 bases between. This CDR3 contains 14 residues. Germline V gene data show CDR1 as KGHSH and CDR2 as LQKENI. CDR3 loop: CASSIGQPTGELFF. The DNA of the CDR3 is TGTGCCAGCTCAATTGGGCAGCCCACCGGGGAGCTGTTTTTT.

This clone has a single count. A clone one base away is much larger, so this may be a read error. This same CDR3 is encoded by further DNA sequences in the sample. The chain links TRBV14 to TRBJ1-1; D not certain. The CDR3 covers 13 residues. Germline V gene lookup returns CDR1 SGHDN and CDR2 FVKESK. The V end lost 0 bases, the J end lost 1 base, and 3 bases lay between the germline ends. Written as DNA, the CDR3 is TGTGCCAGCAGCCAAGACAGGAACACTGAAGCTTTCTTT. Translation: CASSQDRNTEAFF.

Turning to this clone: Other DNA sequences in this sample translate to the same CDR3. The genes are TRBV27 and TRBJ2-7; 8 positions match TRBD1. Germline CDR1 is MNHEY and CDR2 is SMNVEV (reference sequence). The CDR3 loop spans 14 amino acids. V trimming: 7 bases; J trimming: 2 bases; junction bases outside the gene matches: 7. CDR3 DNA: TGTGCCAGCATGGACAGGGCTGTACCCTACGAGCAGTACTTC. Translation gives CASMDRAVPYEQYF.

Notes on this clone: Mismatch with germline at one junction end may stem from a read error. V is TRBV7-9 and J is TRBJ2-2, with D perhaps TRBD2 (5 bases). This CDR3 is built from 17 residues. Germline lookup yields CDR1 SEHNR and CDR2 FQNEAQ (reference sequence). The CDR3 DNA is TGTTCCAGCAGCTGGACCCCACCGGGGTTTGTTCCCGGGGAGCTGTTTTTT. Its translation is CSSSWTPPGFVPGELFF. Filled out from reference TRBV7-9 and TRBJ2-2, the complete variable domain reads DTGVSQNPRHKITKRGQNVTFRCDPISEHNRLYWYRQTLGQGPEFLTYFQNEAQLEKSRLLSDRFSAERPKGSFSTLEIQRTEQGDSAMYLCSSSWTPPGFVPGELFFGEGSRLTVL.

There are a few counts of this clone. The chain carries TRBV9 and TRBJ1-1; possibly TRBD1 for D (5 bases). V gave up 2 bases and J gave up 1 base, with 9 bases separating them. The length of the CDR3 is 14 residues. Germline V CDR1 and CDR2: SGDLS, YYNGEE. The DNA for the CDR3 is TGTGCCAGCAGCGTTGCAGGGTCGAACACTGAAGCTTTCTTT. Protein sequence: CASSVAGSNTEAFF.

Points on this clone: One end of the junction does not line up with germline, which may come from a read error. This rearrangement joins TRBV7-2 to TRBJ1-4; 9 bases are a match to TRBD1. Per germline, CDR1 SGHTA and CDR2 FQGNSA. This CDR3 contains 13 residues. The CDR3 loop is CKDRGPTNEKLFF. CDR3 bases: TGCAAGGACAGGGGCCCAACTAATGAAAAACTGTTTTTT.

V gene TRBV28 combines with J gene TRBJ2-5; D is perhaps TRBD2 (7 bases). V dropped 5 bases and J dropped 3 bases, with 22 bases sitting between them. Germline V lookup: CDR1 MDHEN, CDR2 SYDVKM. CDR3 size: 17 residues. CDR3 loop: CASSIPPRGAPEETQYF. The CDR3 DNA reads as TGTGCCAGCAGTATCCCCCCCCGGGGGGCGCCGGAAGAGACCCAGTACTTC.

A few counts support this clone. The chain is built from TRBV11-3 and TRBJ2-4, with D unresolved. The CDR3 loop spans 13 amino acids. The germline V gene has CDR1 SGHNT and CDR2 YENEEA. V was cut by 6 bases and J by 8 bases, with 14 bases left in between. The CDR3 is CASSLRHFDIQYF. The CDR3 nucleotides read TGTGCCAGCAGTCTACGTCACTTCGACATTCAGTACTTC.

V is TRBV7-9 and J is TRBJ1-4; 9 nucleotides align to TRBD1. Germline lookup yields CDR1 SEHNR and CDR2 FQNEAQ (reference sequence). J lost 8 bases, V lost 5 bases, and 9 bases had no gene match. The CDR3 runs to 15 residues. The DNA for the CDR3 is TGTGCCAGCAGCCCCTGGGACAGGGAAAGAGAAAAACTGTTTTTT. It encodes CASSPWDREREKLFF.

This clone showed up just once. This chain links TRBV5-1 with TRBJ2-7; D may be TRBD2 (5 bases). Germline CDR1 is SGHRS and CDR2 is YFSETQ. CDR3 length: 13 residues. The ends were cut back, 2 bases at V and 0 bases at J, with 6 bases in the middle. The CDR3 region is CASSFEGSYEQYF. CDR3 bases: TGCGCCAGCAGCTTTGAGGGCTCCTACGAGCAGTACTTC.

The chain couples TRBV15 to TRBJ1-5; D is possibly TRBD1 (6 bases). The CDR3 contains 15 residues. V lost 0 bases to trimming and J lost 7 bases, with 13 bases between them. CDR1 is LNHNV, CDR2 YYDKDF, per germline (reference sequence). The CDR3 loop is CATSRDPQGKQPQHF. The CDR3 DNA reads TGTGCCACCAGCAGAGATCCACAGGGTAAACAGCCCCAGCATTTT.

The V call is TRBV11-2, the J call TRBJ2-7; D call uncertain. The V end was cut by 3 bases, the J end by 6 bases, with 9 bases between. This CDR3 comprises 12 residues. The germline V gene encodes CDR1 SGHAT and CDR2 FQNNGV. The DNA for the CDR3 is TGTGCCAGCAGCTTCAGTTTTGGCGAGCAGTACTTC. Its translation: CASSFSFGEQYF.

The chain carries TRBV7-3 and TRBJ2-5, with 7 bases matching TRBD2. This CDR3 has 15 amino acids. Trimming at V came to 2 bases and at J to 5 bases, leaving 8 bases not matched to a gene. Germline-derived CDR1 and CDR2 are SGHTA and FQGTGA. This CDR3 is CASSLRAGGRETQYF. The CDR3 DNA is TGTGCCAGCAGCTTACGGGCCGGGGGGAGGGAGACCCAGTACTTC.

This clone was seen a few times. This rearrangement joins TRBV30 to TRBJ1-1; D is possibly TRBD1 (6 bases). Germline values: CDR1 GTSNPN, CDR2 SVGIG (reference sequence). This CDR3 region has 12 residues. Trimming shortened V by 4 bases and J by 8 bases, and 14 bases separated the two germline ends. Here the CDR3 DNA reads TGTGCCTGGATTCAGGGGTTGACGGAAGCTTTCTTT. It translates to CAWIQGLTEAFF. The whole variable domain, remainder taken from reference TRBV30 and TRBJ1-1, is SQTIHQWPATLVQPVGSPLSLECTVEGTSNPNLYWYRQAAGRGLQLLFYSVGIGQISSEVPQNLSASRPQDRQFILSSKKLLLSDSGFYLCAWIQGLTEAFFGQGTRLTVV.

V is TRBV4-3 and J is TRBJ2-7; 12 nucleotides agree with TRBD2. This CDR3 is built from 19 residues. The germline V gene has CDR1 LGHNA and CDR2 YSLEER. With V trimmed by 1 base and J by 0 bases, 10 bases remained unmatched. The chain's CDR3 is CASSQATSGRSLTSYEQYF. In nucleotides, the CDR3 is TGCGCCAGCAGCCAAGCGACTAGCGGGAGATCACTGACCTCCTACGAGCAGTACTTC.

The chain links TRBV14 to TRBJ2-3; 8 bases align to TRBD1. The CDR3 covers 15 residues. From germline, CDR1 is SGHDN and CDR2 FVKESK. V lost 4 bases and J lost 2; bases outside the gene matches: 5. This chain's CDR3 is CASSRRTGNTDTQYF. The CDR3 DNA follows: TGTGCCAGCAGCCGCCGGACAGGGAACACAGATACGCAGTATTTT.